This T cell receptor beta chain emerged from a study of blood T cells in healthy people across ages (dated by TCRdb to between 2014 and 2017). Broadly, across the study: In model experiments, roughly one uniquely barcoded TCR beta cDNA molecule per two T cells was captured by template switching. The study measured age-related changes in TCR beta repertoire diversity using deep sequencing normalized with unique cDNA molecular identifiers. Four age groups were formed from the donors: young (average about 15 years), middle-aged (approximately 41), aged (over 55) and long-lived (more than 75). To avoid experimental bias, donors of different ages were randomly spread across the sequencing lanes. Two additional independent replicas of 1 million unique cDNA reads from the same blood draw were analyzed for two donors (one aged 18 to 30 and one aged 80 or older). Summary of the overall study and its limitations: Since profiling was done on bulk unsorted PBMCs, naive and antigen-experienced compartments could not be conclusively compared. The percentage of naive T cells measured by flow cytometry correlated strongly with observed TCR beta diversity. The long-lived group showed more naive CD4+ T cells, fewer expanded clones and increased TCR diversity than the aged group, suggesting age selection. Because donor CMV infection status was unknown, age-related changes in expanded clonotypes were potentially confounded. Estimates of total diversity from one million sequenced T cells were regarded as lower bounds and underestimates. Observed TCR beta diversity per million T cells fell roughly linearly with age, and a significant reduction was already apparent by age around 40.

This clonotype came up a few times. Its antigen remains undetermined. Per-base quality was not reported, and no clone a single base away is much larger than it. Library construction relied on 5' RACE. For sequencing, an Illumina HiSeq 2500 was employed. A second PCR of roughly 7 to 11 cycles was performed with a sample-barcoded 5' primer and a J-beta primer mix. Each TCR beta cDNA molecule received a unique molecular identifier from a template-switch 5' adaptor carrying 12 random nucleotides. At least 2.5 million CDR3-containing paired-end reads were obtained from each sample. First-strand cDNA synthesis was performed from all RNA using the Mint cDNA synthesis kit, with priming by a TRBC-specific oligonucleotide. All cDNA was treated with uracil-DNA glycosylase and then went through a first 18-cycle PCR with the universal primers M1SS and BC2_uni_R. The original methods were these. For normalization, 1 million high-quality reads, each with a distinct molecular identifier, were randomly selected from each sample. Instead of being binned into consensus sequences, reads with shared molecular identifiers were discarded. MiTCR, set to a Q25 quality threshold and the strictest error-elimination algorithm, was used for CDR3 identification, clonotype clustering and error correction. A nonparametric unseen species model using Euler transformation provided a lower-bound estimate of total TCR beta diversity. The raw public data were reprocessed by TCRdb itself: fastp quality trimming at Q25, MiXCR clonotype calling, in-frame beta chains only. CDR3 protein duplicates are merged, each entry listing the most common genes and DNA. The V and J calls were not made by the authors but by TCRdb's processing. Present in this sample are roughly 800,000 distinct CDR3 sequences, about three fifths of which were seen just once. Together, the top ten hold 22% of the sample.

The roughly 39 donors, aged about 6 to 95 years, were systemically healthy Caucasian individuals from Russia. Each donor gave 8 to 10 milliliters of peripheral blood, drawn into EDTA-treated Vacutainer tubes. PBMCs were isolated by Ficoll-Paque density-gradient centrifugation, with at least 6 million obtained per sample. Trizol reagent was used to extract total RNA from PBMCs, with at least 6 micrograms per sample. For every donor, an aliquot of PBMCs went through flow cytometry to measure the percentages of naive CD45RAhigh/CD27high T cells. Specimen: blood. This TCR derives from a man aged 25-45 years in good health.

The DNA sequence is TGTGCCAGCGAATTGGGGGGCAACTATGGCTACACCTTC. Translated, this is CASELGGNYGYTF. The chain joins TRBV6-1 to TRBJ1-2; TRBD1 is a possible D gene, resting on 6 matching bases. V lost 8 bases and J lost 2 bases; the stretch between them is 12 bases long. CDR1 and CDR2 are read off the germline V gene as MNHNS and SASEGT. The CDR3, cysteine through phenylalanine, is 13 amino acids long. The sequence is cut down to CDR3 DNA, 39 bases in frame from base 1.